Listed below are T cell receptor beta chains from one sample, sequenced in a study of shared T cell receptors in the human thymus. The table came from immunoSEQ multiplex PCR; TCRdb's copy has only in-frame clones and leaves some out. The table lists about 500,000 clones, 78% of them singletons, with 0.013% in the top ten. These data were also filed under a second study, of human thymus T cells.

The sequencing input was thymocytes. The source is a boy under three years old with a congenital heart defect. Both conserved end residues are part of each CDR3. A D gene is named only where the DNA matches it firmly. Not all rows give a size; the values are once, few, many and, for expanded clones, a class.

TRBD1 | TRBJ2-7 | TRBV6-5 | . | TGTGCCAGCAGACCGGGACAGGGAACCTACGAGCAGTACTTC | CASRPGQGTYEQYF
TRBD2 | TRBJ2-1 | TRBV27 | . | TGTGCCAGCAGGAGGGGTGCGGGGGGGCGGGAGGTCAATCCATCAGGCGATGAGCAGTTCTTC | CASRRGAGGREVNPSGDEQFF
TRBD1 | TRBJ1-1 | TRBV19 | few | TGTGCCAGTAGAATGGACAGGGGGCAAGTGAACACTGAAGCTTTCTTT | CASRMDRGQVNTEAFF
. | TRBJ1-3 | TRBV29-1 | . | TGCAGCGTCATGACAGAGGTCGCTCGTGGAAACACCATATATTTT | CSVMTEVARGNTIYF
TRBD1 | TRBJ1-3 | TRBV7-6 | . | TGTGCCAGCAGCGGGCTCGCCAGGGGGAGCTCTGGAAACACCATATATTTT | CASSGLARGSSGNTIYF
. | TRBJ1-2 | TRBV11-3 | . | TGTGCCAGCAGCGTCCTATCGGTGGCAGGGAATCGCGGCTACACCTTC | CASSVLSVAGNRGYTF
. | TRBJ2-7 | TRBV19 | . | TGTGCCAGTAGTATTTCCAGCTCCTACGAGCAGTACTTC | CASSISSSYEQYF
. | TRBJ2-1 | TRBV15 | few | TGTGCCACCAGCAGAGGGAGTAATGGGGCAGAGCAGTTCTTC | CATSRGSNGAEQFF
. | TRBJ2-4 | TRBV4-1 | . | TGCGCCAGCAGCCTTGAAGGGGGAAACATTCAGTACTTC | CASSLEGGNIQYF
TRBD1 | TRBJ2-1 | TRBV5-1 | . | TGCGCCAGCAGGGGGGACAGGGAGCCCGGGGGCTCCTACAATGAGCAGTTCTTC | CASRGDREPGGSYNEQFF
. | TRBJ2-3 | TRBV11-2 | . | TGTGCCATCACGGTCAGGGGTCAGACAGATACGCAGTATTTT | CAITVRGQTDTQYF
TRBD2 | TRBJ2-1 | TRBV5-4 | . | TGTGCCAGCAGCCGAACAGCTAGCGGGAGGATGGGGAATGAGCAGTTCTTC | CASSRTASGRMGNEQFF
TRBD2 | TRBJ2-6 | TRBV5-1 | . | TGCGCCAGCAGCTTGGGAATAGACCGGGGGACTAACTCTGGGGCCAACGTCCTGACTTTC | CASSLGIDRGTNSGANVLTF
. | TRBJ1-1 | TRBV5-1 | . | TGCGCCAGCAGGGTGGACAGCGAAACCCCTGAAGCTTTCTTT | CASRVDSETPEAFF
TRBD2 | TRBJ2-1 | TRBV6-4 | . | TGTGCCAGCAGTGACTCCCATCTAGCGGGGTACAATGAGCAGTTCTTC | CASSDSHLAGYNEQFF
. | TRBJ2-3 | TRBV5-4 | . | TGTGCCAGCAGCTTAACGGGAAGCACAGATACGCAGTATTTT | CASSLTGSTDTQYF
. | TRBJ2-5 | TRBV21-1 | . | TGTGCCAGCAGCCAAGCGAGGAGGGGCGTTGGGCAAGAGACCCAGTACTTC | CASSQARRGVGQETQYF
. | TRBJ2-1 | TRBV28 | . | TGTGCCAGCAGTTTCAGCAGGGCTAATGAGCAGTTCTTC | CASSFSRANEQFF
. | TRBJ1-4 | TRBV7-9 | . | TGTGCCAGCAGCCCTGGTTCCGGGAAGTTCGGGGAAAAACTGTTTTTT | CASSPGSGKFGEKLFF
TRBD1 | TRBJ2-2 | TRBV14 | . | TGTGCCAGCAGCCAGGACAGGGGGGGGACCGGGGAGCTGTTTTTT | CASSQDRGGTGELFF
TRBD2 | TRBJ2-7 | TRBV7-6 | . | TGTGCCAGCAGCTCCTACGGGACTAGCGCCACTGGATACGAGCAGTACTTC | CASSSYGTSATGYEQYF
. | TRBJ1-4 | TRBV12-5 | . | TGTGCTAGTGGTTTGGTTCAACAGGGAGAAGCGGCAACTAATGAAAAACTGTTTTTT | CASGLVQQGEAATNEKLFF
. | TRBJ2-7 | TRBV9 | . | TGTGCCAGCAGCGTAGGAGAGGGTCTATACGAGCAGTACTTC | CASSVGEGLYEQYF
TRBD2 | TRBJ2-2 | TRBV5-1 | once | TGCGCCAGCAGCACCCGGACTAGCGGGAGGTATGAGGAGCTGTTTTTT | CASSTRTSGRYEELFF
TRBD2 | TRBJ2-2 | TRBV5-1 | . | TGCGCCAGCAGCTGGCGGCTAGCGGGCCCCGGGGAGCTGTTTTTT | CASSWRLAGPGELFF
TRBD2 | TRBJ2-5 | TRBV6-1 | . | TGTGCCAGCAGTGAGGGGGAGACTAGCGGGAATTTCGGGACCCAGTACTTC | CASSEGETSGNFGTQYF
TRBD1 | TRBJ1-4 | TRBV2 | few | TGTGCCAGCAGTGGAGGCGACAGGGGTGACGAAAAACTGTTTTTT | CASSGGDRGDEKLFF
. | TRBJ2-7 | TRBV7-2 | . | TGTGCCAGCAGCTTTCGGCGAGGCGAGCAGTACTTC | CASSFRRGEQYF
. | TRBJ2-7 | TRBV27 | . | TGTGCCAGCAGTTTATTCAGGGGCTCCGAGCAGTACTTC | CASSLFRGSEQYF
TRBD1 | TRBJ1-2 | TRBV4-2 | . | TGTGCCAGCAGCCTAGGACAGGGGCCGGGGTGGGATGGCTACACCTTC | CASSLGQGPGWDGYTF
TRBD2 | TRBJ2-1 | TRBV5-4 | . | TGTGCCAGCGGGGACAAGGGGACTAGGAGGAGCAATGAGCAGTTCTTC | CASGDKGTRRSNEQFF
TRBD2 | TRBJ2-7 | TRBV14 | . | TGTGCCAGCAGCCACGCGGGGGGCGACTACGAGCAGTACTTC | CASSHAGGDYEQYF
. | TRBJ2-7 | TRBV7-6 | few | TGTGCCAGCAGCTTGGCAGGGCCCTACGAGCAGTACTTC | CASSLAGPYEQYF
. | TRBJ2-7 | TRBV5-1 | . | TGCGCCAGCAGGGAGGGTGACTACGAGCAGTACTTC | CASREGDYEQYF
TRBD1 | TRBJ1-2 | TRBV27 | . | TGTGCCAGCAGTTCCGGGACAGGGCCCGGCTATGGCTACACCTTC | CASSSGTGPGYGYTF
TRBD2 | TRBJ2-3 | TRBV7-2 | . | TGTGCCAGCAGCTTCCCGGTAGCGGGAGGAGATACGCAGTATTTT | CASSFPVAGGDTQYF
. | TRBJ2-3 | TRBV20-1 | . | TGCAGTGCCCACACAGATACGCAGTATTTT | CSAHTDTQYF